This T cell receptor beta chain was found in a study of response to subunit inactivated influenza vaccine. Using its own MiXCR run on the RT-PCR reads, TCRdb lists one record per CDR3 protein. The repertoire consists of about 540,000 distinct CDR3 sequences, with approximately 24% occurring once and the leading ten covering approximately 3%. In this sample, this clonotype turned up a few times. V dropped 3 bases and J dropped 5 bases, with 17 bases sitting between them. CDR1 and CDR2 from the germline V gene are SGHRS and YFSETQ. This CDR3 comprises 15 residues. These same records also appear under a second study, on T cells expressing NK-cell markers. That source reports: TCR beta cDNA was made by 5'RACE template switching with UMIs. Sorted CD3+CD56+NKG2C+, CD3+CD56+NKG2C- and CD3+CD56-NKG2C+ T-cell subsets were beta-chain profiled. Seven of the eight sequenced donors were HCMV-seropositive; one was seronegative.

The material sequenced was CD4+ T cells sorted from PBMCs, taken approximately 13 days after vaccination. The chain employs TRBV5-1 and TRBJ1-1; possibly TRBD1 for D (5 bases). This TCR came from a man aged 50 to 60 who received an inactivated influenza vaccine. CDR3 bases: TGCGCCAGCAGCTCGAACTCAGGGACGGGGACTGAAGCTTTCTTT. Encoded protein: CASSSNSGTGTEAFF.